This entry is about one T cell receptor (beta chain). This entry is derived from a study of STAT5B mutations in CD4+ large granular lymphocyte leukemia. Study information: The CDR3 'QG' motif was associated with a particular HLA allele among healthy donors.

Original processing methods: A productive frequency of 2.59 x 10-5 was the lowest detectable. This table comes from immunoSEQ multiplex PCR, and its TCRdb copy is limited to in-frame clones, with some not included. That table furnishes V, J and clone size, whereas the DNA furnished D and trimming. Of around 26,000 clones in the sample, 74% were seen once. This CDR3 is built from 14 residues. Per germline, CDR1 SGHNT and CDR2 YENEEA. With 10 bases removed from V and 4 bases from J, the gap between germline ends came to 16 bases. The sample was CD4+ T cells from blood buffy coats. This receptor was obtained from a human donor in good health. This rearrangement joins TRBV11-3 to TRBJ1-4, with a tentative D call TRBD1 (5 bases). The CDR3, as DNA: TGTGCCACTCCCCGCGGTAGGGGTAATGAAAAACTGTTTTTT. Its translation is CATPRGRGNEKLFF.